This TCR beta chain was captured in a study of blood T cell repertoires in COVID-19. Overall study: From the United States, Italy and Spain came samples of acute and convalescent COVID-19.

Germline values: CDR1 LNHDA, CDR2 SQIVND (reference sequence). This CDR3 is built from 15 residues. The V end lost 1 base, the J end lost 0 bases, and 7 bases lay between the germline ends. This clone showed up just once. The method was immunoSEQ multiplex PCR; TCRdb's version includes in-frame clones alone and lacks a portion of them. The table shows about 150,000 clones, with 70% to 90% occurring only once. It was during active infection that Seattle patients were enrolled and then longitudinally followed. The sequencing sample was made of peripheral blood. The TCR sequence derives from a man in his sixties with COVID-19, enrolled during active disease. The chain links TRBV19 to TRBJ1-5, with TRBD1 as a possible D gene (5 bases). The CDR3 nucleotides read TGTGCCAGTAGTATAGGGGGGGGTAGCAATCAGCCCCAGCATTTT. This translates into CASSIGGGSNQPQHF.